A single sample is the source of the 20 T cell receptor beta chains below, sequenced in a study of cytomegalovirus exposure and HLA in healthy donors. Primers included in the PCR were 60 Vbeta and 13 Jbeta primers. Clones were read by immunoSEQ multiplex PCR, and TCRdb kept only the in-frame ones, dropping some. Of around 120,000 clones listed, roughly 70% are singletons. Sequenced material: PBMCs. Every receptor here comes from a middle-aged man in good health and CMV-seropositive.

The chain uses TRBV29-1 and TRBJ1-1, with TRBD1 identical over 7 bases. Germline values: CDR1 SQVTM, CDR2 ANQGSEA. This CDR3 is built from 13 residues. The trim removed 7 bases at V and 4 bases at J, leaving 9 bases unmatched. This CDR3 is CSAGGPGGTEAFF. CDR3 DNA sequence: TGCAGCGCCGGGGGTCCAGGGGGCACTGAAGCTTTCTTT.

The chain joins TRBV7-9 to TRBJ2-5; TRBD2 aligns across 8 bases. The length of the CDR3 is 14 residues. Germline-derived CDR1 and CDR2 are SEHNR and FQNEAQ (reference sequence). The V and J ends lost 5 bases and 5 bases, in that order; junction bases with no gene match: 7. The CDR3 bases are TGTGCCAGCAGCCTGCGGGGGGCGGGGGAGACCCAGTACTTC. It encodes CASSLRGAGETQYF.

The chain links TRBV19 to TRBJ2-7; D might be TRBD2 (6 bases). V was cut by 3 bases and J by 4 bases, with 13 bases left in between. The V gene's germline CDR1 is LNHDA and CDR2 SQIVND (reference sequence). The CDR3 is made up of 14 amino acids. The CDR3 is CASSIPTSSYEQYF. In DNA, the CDR3 is TGTGCCAGTAGTATCCCGACTAGTAGTTACGAGCAGTACTTC.

This chain connects TRBV5-1 to TRBJ1-1; 8 bases map to TRBD1. Germline-derived CDR1 and CDR2 are SGHRS and YFSETQ. The V gene end was trimmed by 0 bases and the J gene end by 3 bases; junction bases not matched to a gene: 4. This CDR3 has 15 residues. CDR3 DNA sequence: TGCGCCAGCAGCTTGGGGACAGGGAAGGACACTGAAGCTTTCTTT. Encoded protein: CASSLGTGKDTEAFF. Drawing the rest from reference TRBV5-1 and TRBJ1-1, the complete variable domain is KAGVTQTPRYLIKTRGQQVTLSCSPISGHRSVSWYQQTPGQGLQFLFEYFSETQRNKGNFPGRFSGRQFSNSRSEMNVSTLELGDSALYLCASSLGTGKDTEAFFGQGTRLTVV.

V usage is TRBV2 and J usage is TRBJ2-1; D gene ambiguous. The length of the CDR3 is 12 residues. Germline lookup yields CDR1 SNHLY and CDR2 FYNNEI. Trimming cost V 6 bases and J 10 bases, with 13 bases left between them. CDR3 DNA: TGTGCCAGCAGCCCGGAGTCGAGGGAGCAGTTCTTC. This sequence encodes CASSPESREQFF.

V and J are TRBV6-5 and TRBJ1-1, with D possibly TRBD1 on 6 matching bases. The CDR3 runs 14 residues. V lost 6 bases and J 2 bases, leaving 13 bases between the germline ends. Germline CDR1 MNHEY, CDR2 SVGAGI. In DNA, the CDR3 is TGTGCCAGCAGCCAGACAGGTCTTAACACTGAAGCTTTCTTT. This encodes CASSQTGLNTEAFF.

The chain recombines TRBV28 with TRBJ1-5, with a possible D match to TRBD1 (5 bases). The V end lost 3 bases, the J end lost 7 bases, and 7 bases lay between the germline ends. There are 12 residues in the CDR3. The germline CDR1 and CDR2 sequences are MDHEN and SYDVKM. The CDR3 loop is CASSLQGQPQHF. The CDR3 DNA follows: TGTGCCAGCAGTTTGCAGGGCCAGCCCCAGCATTTT.

V is TRBV4-1 and J is TRBJ1-5; 12 bases fit TRBD1. The germline gives CDR1 MGHRA, CDR2 YSYEKL. The V segment lost 3 bases and the J segment 7 bases; nucleotides outside the gene matches: 4. This CDR3 comprises 15 residues. The CDR3 DNA reads as TGCGCCAGCAGCCACGGGACAGGGGGCGGGCAGCCCCAGCATTTT. Translation gives CASSHGTGGGQPQHF.

In this sample, this clone turned up a few times. The chain uses TRBV5-1 and TRBJ2-1, with 7 bases fitting TRBD1. Germline V gives CDR1 SGHRS, CDR2 YFSETQ. V shed 2 bases, J shed 7 bases, and the junction held 12 bases outside the gene matches. The CDR3 runs 16 residues. CDR3 DNA: TGCGCCAGCAGCTTAGGCGGAACGACAGGGTGGAATGAGCAGTTCTTC. Encoded protein: CASSLGGTTGWNEQFF.

V usage is TRBV7-6 and J usage is TRBJ2-1, with D perhaps TRBD2 (6 bases). The CDR3 loop spans 15 amino acids. Trimming pared 5 bases from V and 0 bases from J, leaving 11 bases between. Per the germline V gene, CDR1 is SGHVS and CDR2 is FNYEAQ. The CDR3 DNA follows: TGTGCCAGCAGCCCGGGAGTAAGCTCCTACAATGAGCAGTTCTTC. Translating it yields CASSPGVSSYNEQFF.

V and J are TRBV9 and TRBJ2-1; tentative D call: TRBD2 (6 bases). Trimming removed 4 bases at V and 10 bases at J, with 15 bases between. Germline-derived CDR1 and CDR2 are SGDLS and YYNGEE. CDR3 length equals 13 residues. CDR3 coding DNA: TGTGCCAGCAGCTTAGAGGAGGGGTACGAGCAGTTCTTC. Its protein product is CASSLEEGYEQFF.

The chain uses TRBV5-4 and TRBJ2-2; tentative D call: TRBD2 (5 bases). This CDR3 has 15 residues. The germline CDR1 and CDR2 sequences are SGHNT and YYREEE (reference sequence). V dropped 4 bases and J dropped 2 bases, with 12 bases sitting between them. The CDR3, as DNA: TGTGCCAGCAGCCTAGGACTGGTTAACACCGGGGAGCTGTTTTTT. Its protein product is CASSLGLVNTGELFF.

The V call is TRBV30, the J call TRBJ1-2; TRBD1 is a possible D gene (6 bases). CDR3 length equals 13 residues. Trimming removed 2 bases from V and 4 bases from J, with 11 bases in between. Germline V gene lookup returns CDR1 GTSNPN and CDR2 SVGIG (reference sequence). Written as DNA, the CDR3 is TGTGCCTGGAGTCTAGGGGGTACCTATGGCTACACCTTC. This translates into CAWSLGGTYGYTF.

Regarding this clone: Within the sample, other DNA sequences also encode this same CDR3. V is TRBV5-1 and J is TRBJ2-7, with 8 bases matching TRBD2. Trimming cost V 0 bases and J 4 bases; bases outside gene matches: 3. Looked up from germline, CDR1 is SGHRS and CDR2 is YFSETQ. There are 14 residues in the CDR3. CDR3 in amino acids: CASSLDSGGYEQYV. CDR3 coding DNA: TGCGCCAGCAGCTTGGACTCGGGAGGGTACGAGCAGTACGTC.

This clone was seen more than once but under ten times. The chain recombines TRBV4-1 with TRBJ1-5; D ambiguous. Per the germline V gene, CDR1 is MGHRA and CDR2 is YSYEKL. V dropped 0 bases and J dropped 0 bases, with 9 bases sitting between them. The CDR3 is 16 amino acids. CDR3 protein: CASSQDPGSSNQPQHF. DNA for the CDR3: TGCGCCAGCAGCCAAGATCCCGGGTCTAGCAATCAGCCCCAGCATTTT.

This clone was observed a handful of times. V is TRBV5-1 and J is TRBJ2-1, with D uncertain. Germline V gives CDR1 SGHRS, CDR2 YFSETQ. The V end lost 4 bases, the J end lost 1 base, and 15 bases lay between the germline ends. The CDR3 has 16 residues. The CDR3 DNA follows: TGCGCCAGCAGCCAACTCGGGTTCCTATCCTACAATGAGCAGTTCTTC. Translated, it gives CASSQLGFLSYNEQFF.

V gene TRBV30 combines with J gene TRBJ1-5, with D perhaps matching TRBD1 (5 bases). The CDR3 has 14 amino acids. CDR1 is GTSNPN, CDR2 SVGIG, per germline (reference sequence). The V and J ends lost 2 bases and 6 bases respectively, with 14 bases between them. CDR3 sequence: CAWSLGGEGQPQHF. The CDR3 DNA sequence: TGTGCCTGGAGTTTGGGAGGGGAAGGTCAGCCCCAGCATTTT. The full variable domain, completed using reference TRBV30 and TRBJ1-5, is SQTIHQWPATLVQPVGSPLSLECTVEGTSNPNLYWYRQAAGRGLQLLFYSVGIGQISSEVPQNLSASRPQDRQFILSSKKLLLSDSGFYLCAWSLGGEGQPQHFGDGTRLSIL.

For the CDR3, the DNA is TGTGCCAGTAGTATAGATTTTGGCGGGAGGGCCCGCCTGCTGTACTTC. Translation gives CASSIDFGGRARLLYF. The chain combines TRBV19 with TRBJ2-5, with 9 bases aligning to TRBD2. The junction had 15 bases not matched to a gene; V was cut back by 0 bases and J by 13 bases. The germline CDR1 and CDR2 sequences are LNHDA and SQIVND (reference sequence). This CDR3 region has 16 residues. Full variable domain (missing parts from reference TRBV19 and TRBJ2-5): DGGITQSPKYLFRKEGQNVTLSCEQNLNHDAMYWYRQDPGQGLRLIYYSQIVNDFQKGDIAEGYSVSREKKESFPLTVTSAQKNPTAFYLCASSIDFGGRARLLYFGPGTRLLVL.

This clone has just a few counts. This sequence joins TRBV5-1 and TRBJ2-1, with 9 bases fitting TRBD2. The CDR3 is made up of 15 amino acids. The V gene end was trimmed by 0 bases and the J gene end by 5 bases; junction bases not matched to a gene: 3. The V gene's germline CDR1 is SGHRS and CDR2 YFSETQ. The CDR3 protein is CASSLGLAGHNEQFF. The CDR3, as DNA: TGCGCCAGCAGCTTGGGCCTAGCGGGACACAATGAGCAGTTCTTC.

The table lists this clone with a few counts. The rearrangement joins TRBV9 to TRBJ2-3, with 7 bases lining up with TRBD2. J gave up 0 bases and V 4 bases, and 5 bases lay outside the gene matches. Germline CDR1 and CDR2: SGDLS and YYNGEE. This CDR3 contains 15 residues. CDR3 bases: TGTGCCAGCAGCAGCGGGGTCACTAGCACAGATACGCAGTATTTT. Translated, it gives CASSSGVTSTDTQYF. The full variable domain, its missing parts supplied by reference TRBV9 and TRBJ2-3, is DSGVTQTPKHLITATGQRVTLRCSPRSGDLSVYWYQQSLDQGLQFLIQYYNGEERAKGNILERFSAQQFPDLHSELNLSSLELGDSALYFCASSSGVTSTDTQYFGPGTRLTVL.